This T cell receptor (beta chain) appears in the sequencing data of a study of sequential checkpoint blockade in melanoma. The wider study: After nivolumab or ipilimumab alone, around 24 patients had week-13 rebiopsies.

Clones were sequenced by immunoSEQ multiplex PCR, and TCRdb holds only the in-frame ones, with some missing. The table records roughly 5,100 clones, about 20% of them present only once. Ten or more counts support this clone. Its antigen remains unknown. J gave up 2 bases and V 3 bases, and 7 bases lay outside the gene matches. The CDR3 contains 16 residues. Germline V CDR1 and CDR2: SGHNT, YENEEA. Stated treatment: randomized to nivolumab then ipilimumab (arm A) or the reverse (arm B). Study conclusions and caveats: Tumor T-cell fraction and clonality correlated with PD-L1 and CD8+ counts.

The chain uses TRBV11-3 and TRBJ2-5; 9 bases align to TRBD1. The sequenced sample was tumor tissue (inferred from file names), obtained from a patient given nivolumab and ipilimumab in sequence. The receptor was isolated from a human donor with melanoma. CDR3 protein: CASSLGGTGKQETQYF. CDR3 in DNA: TGTGCCAGCAGCTTGGGGGGGACAGGGAAACAAGAGACCCAGTACTTC.